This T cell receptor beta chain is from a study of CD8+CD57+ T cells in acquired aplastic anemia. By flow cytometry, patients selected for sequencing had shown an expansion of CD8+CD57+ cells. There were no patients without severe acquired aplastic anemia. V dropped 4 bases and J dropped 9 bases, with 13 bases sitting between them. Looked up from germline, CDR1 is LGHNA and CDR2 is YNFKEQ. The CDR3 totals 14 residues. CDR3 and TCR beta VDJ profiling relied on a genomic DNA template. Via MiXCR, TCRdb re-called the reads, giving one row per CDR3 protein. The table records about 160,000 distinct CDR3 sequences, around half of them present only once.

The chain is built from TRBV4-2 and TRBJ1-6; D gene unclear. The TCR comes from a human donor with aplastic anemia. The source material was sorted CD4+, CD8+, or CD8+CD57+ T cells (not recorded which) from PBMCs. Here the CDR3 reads CASSPRELGSPLHF. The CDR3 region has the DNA TGTGCCAGCAGCCCCCGGGAGCTGGGTTCACCCCTCCACTTT.